This TCR beta chain was found in a study of cytomegalovirus exposure and HLA in healthy donors. Study results and caveats: Cytomegalovirus-associated TCR beta chains were listed, numbering roughly 150. According to a subsequent analysis, TCR clusters from the first cohort were inclined to appear together in the roughly 130 validation repertoires. Some public TCRs appeared in many individuals, while most sequences were rare.

Remarks on this clone: As yet, its antigen is unknown.

Assay used: immunoSEQ multiplex PCR; TCRdb lists only in-frame clones, some missing. The sample includes approximately 140,000 clones, 86% of them seen just once. Separate from the approximately 700-subject first cohort was the approximately 130-subject validation cohort, to which the donors belonged. The germline gives CDR1 LNHDA, CDR2 SQIVND (reference sequence). The junction had 4 bases not matched to a gene; V was cut back by 5 bases and J by 6 bases. CDR3 length equals 14 residues. The chain carries TRBV19 and TRBJ2-2; 9 bases match TRBD1. Specimen: PBMCs. This sequence was found in a man between 18 and 35 years old in good health and CMV-seronegative. The CDR3: CASSRDREPGELFF. The CDR3 coding sequence is TGTGCCAGTAGTCGGGACAGGGAACCCGGGGAGCTGTTTTTT. The complete variable domain, with remaining parts taken from reference TRBV19 and TRBJ2-2, reads DGGITQSPKYLFRKEGQNVTLSCEQNLNHDAMYWYRQDPGQGLRLIYYSQIVNDFQKGDIAEGYSVSREKKESFPLTVTSAQKNPTAFYLCASSRDREPGELFFGEGSRLTVL.